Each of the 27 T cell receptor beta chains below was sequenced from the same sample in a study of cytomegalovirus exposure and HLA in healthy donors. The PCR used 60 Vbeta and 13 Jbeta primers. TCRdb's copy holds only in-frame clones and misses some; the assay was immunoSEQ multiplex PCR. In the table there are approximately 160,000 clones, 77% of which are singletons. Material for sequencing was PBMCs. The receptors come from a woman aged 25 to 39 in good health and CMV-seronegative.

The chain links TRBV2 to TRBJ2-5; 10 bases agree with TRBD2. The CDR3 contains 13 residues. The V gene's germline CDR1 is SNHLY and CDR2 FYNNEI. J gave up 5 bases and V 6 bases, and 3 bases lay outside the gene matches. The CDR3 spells CASSGTSVETQYF. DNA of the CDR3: TGTGCCAGCAGCGGGACTAGCGTGGAGACCCAGTACTTC.

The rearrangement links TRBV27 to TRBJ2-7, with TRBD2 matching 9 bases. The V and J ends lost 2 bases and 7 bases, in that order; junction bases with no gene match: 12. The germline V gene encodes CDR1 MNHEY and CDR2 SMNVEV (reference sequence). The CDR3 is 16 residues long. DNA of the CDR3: TGTGCCAGCAGTTTAATTTTGGCGGGAGGGCCGGGGGAGCAGTACTTC. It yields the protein CASSLILAGGPGEQYF.

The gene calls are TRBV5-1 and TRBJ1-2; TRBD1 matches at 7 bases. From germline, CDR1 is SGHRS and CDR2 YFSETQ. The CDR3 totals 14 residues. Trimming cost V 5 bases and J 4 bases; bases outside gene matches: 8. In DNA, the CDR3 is TGCGCCAGCAGACGGGAAGGGGGCGCCTATGGCTACACCTTC. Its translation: CASRREGGAYGYTF.

DNA for the CDR3: TGTGCCACCAGCTCTAAGCTAGCGGGAGCAGATACGCAGTATTTT. It translates to CATSSKLAGADTQYF. The V gene is TRBV15, the J gene TRBJ2-3; TRBD2 aligns across 10 bases. The germline CDR1 and CDR2 sequences are LNHNV and YYDKDF (reference sequence). The J segment lost 4 bases and the V segment lost 5 bases, leaving 6 bases of the junction unmatched. The CDR3 totals 15 residues.

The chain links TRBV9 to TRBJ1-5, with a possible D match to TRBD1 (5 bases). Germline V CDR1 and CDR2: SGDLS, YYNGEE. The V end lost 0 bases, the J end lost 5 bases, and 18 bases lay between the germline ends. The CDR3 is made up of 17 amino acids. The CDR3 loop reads CASSVGGSGDSYQPQHF. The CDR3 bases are TGTGCCAGCAGCGTAGGGGGCTCGGGAGACAGCTATCAGCCCCAGCATTTT.

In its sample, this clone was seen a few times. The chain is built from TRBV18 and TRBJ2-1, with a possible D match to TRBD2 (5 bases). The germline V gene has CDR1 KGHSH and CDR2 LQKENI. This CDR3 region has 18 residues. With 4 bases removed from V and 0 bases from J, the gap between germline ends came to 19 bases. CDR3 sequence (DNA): TGTGCCAGCTCACAGAACGAGGGCCCAATTAGCTCCTACAATGAGCAGTTCTTC. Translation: CASSQNEGPISSYNEQFF. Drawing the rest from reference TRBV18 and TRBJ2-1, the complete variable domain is NAGVMQNPRHLVRRRGQEARLRCSPMKGHSHVYWYRQLPEEGLKFMVYLQKENIIDESGMPKERFSAEFPKEGPSILRIQQVVRGDSAAYFCASSQNEGPISSYNEQFFGPGTRLTVL.

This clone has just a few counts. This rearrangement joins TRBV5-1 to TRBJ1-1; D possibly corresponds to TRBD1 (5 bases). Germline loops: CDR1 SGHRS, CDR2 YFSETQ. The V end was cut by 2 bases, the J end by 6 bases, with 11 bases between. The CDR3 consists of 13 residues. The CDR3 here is CASSLTGGAEAFF. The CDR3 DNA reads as TGCGCCAGCAGCTTAACAGGTGGGGCTGAAGCTTTCTTT.

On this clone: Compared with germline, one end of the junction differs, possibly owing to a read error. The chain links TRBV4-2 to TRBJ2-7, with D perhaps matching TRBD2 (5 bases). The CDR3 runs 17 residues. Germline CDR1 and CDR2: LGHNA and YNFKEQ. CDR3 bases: TGTGCCAGCAGCAAAGATCTCAGAGCCGGCAGAGGGAACGAGCAGTACTTC. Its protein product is CASSKDLRAGRGNEQYF.

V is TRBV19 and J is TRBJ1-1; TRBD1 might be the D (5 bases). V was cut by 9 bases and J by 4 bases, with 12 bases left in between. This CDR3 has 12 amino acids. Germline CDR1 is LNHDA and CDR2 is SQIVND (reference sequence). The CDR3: CASSTQGTEAFF. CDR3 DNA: TGTGCCAGCTCTACCCAGGGCACTGAAGCTTTCTTT.

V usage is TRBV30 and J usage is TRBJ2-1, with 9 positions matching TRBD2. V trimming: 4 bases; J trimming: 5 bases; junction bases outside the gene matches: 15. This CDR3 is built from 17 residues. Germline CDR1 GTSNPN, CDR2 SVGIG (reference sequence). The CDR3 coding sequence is TGTGCCTGGATGAGAGGGGTAGGGCTAGCGGGGAACAATGAGCAGTTCTTC. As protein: CAWMRGVGLAGNNEQFF.

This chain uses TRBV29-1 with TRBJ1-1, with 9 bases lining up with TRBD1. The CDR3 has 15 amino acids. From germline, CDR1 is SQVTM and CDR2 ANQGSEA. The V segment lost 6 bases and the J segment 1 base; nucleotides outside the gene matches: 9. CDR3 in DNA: TGCAGCGTGGTACCACAGGGGGCGCGGAACACTGAAGCTTTCTTT. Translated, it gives CSVVPQGARNTEAFF.

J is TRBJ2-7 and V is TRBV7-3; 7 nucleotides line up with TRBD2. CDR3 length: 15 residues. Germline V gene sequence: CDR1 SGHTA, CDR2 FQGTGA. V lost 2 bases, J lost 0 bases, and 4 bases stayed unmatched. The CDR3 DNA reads TGTGCCAGCAGCTTATTAGCGGGTGGCTCCTACGAGCAGTACTTC. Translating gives CASSLLAGGSYEQYF.

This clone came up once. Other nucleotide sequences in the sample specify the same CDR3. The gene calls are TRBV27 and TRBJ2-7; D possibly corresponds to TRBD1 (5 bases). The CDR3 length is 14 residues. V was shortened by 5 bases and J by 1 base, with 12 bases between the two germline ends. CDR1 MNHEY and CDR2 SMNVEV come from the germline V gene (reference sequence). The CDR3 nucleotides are TGTGCCAGCAGTCCGGTAGACAGTTCCTACGAGCAGTACTTC. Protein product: CASSPVDSSYEQYF.

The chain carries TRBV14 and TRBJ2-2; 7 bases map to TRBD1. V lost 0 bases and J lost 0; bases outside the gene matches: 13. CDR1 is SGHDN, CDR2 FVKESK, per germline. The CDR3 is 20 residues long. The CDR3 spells CASSQERGGIPYSNTGELFF. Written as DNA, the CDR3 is TGTGCCAGCAGCCAAGAACGAGGGGGCATCCCCTATTCGAACACCGGGGAGCTGTTTTTT.

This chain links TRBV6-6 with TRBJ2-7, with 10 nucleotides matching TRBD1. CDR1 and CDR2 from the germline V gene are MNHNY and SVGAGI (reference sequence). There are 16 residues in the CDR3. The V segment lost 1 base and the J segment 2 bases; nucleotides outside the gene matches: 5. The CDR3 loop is CASSYLDRGGPYEQYF. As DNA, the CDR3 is TGTGCCAGCAGTTACTTGGACAGGGGGGGTCCCTACGAGCAGTACTTC.

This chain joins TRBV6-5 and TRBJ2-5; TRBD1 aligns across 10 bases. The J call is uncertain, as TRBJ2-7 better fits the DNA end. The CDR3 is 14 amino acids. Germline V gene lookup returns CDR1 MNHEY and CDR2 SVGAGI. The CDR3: CASSPGTGVYEQYF. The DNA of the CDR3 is TGTGCCAGCAGCCCGGGGACAGGGGTGTACGAGCAGTACTTC.

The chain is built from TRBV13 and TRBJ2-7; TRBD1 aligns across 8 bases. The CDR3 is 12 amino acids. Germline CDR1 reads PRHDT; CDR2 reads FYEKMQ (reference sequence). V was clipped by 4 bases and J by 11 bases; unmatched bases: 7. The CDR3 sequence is CASSSDRELKYF. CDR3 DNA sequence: TGTGCCAGCAGCTCGGACAGGGAATTGAAGTACTTC.

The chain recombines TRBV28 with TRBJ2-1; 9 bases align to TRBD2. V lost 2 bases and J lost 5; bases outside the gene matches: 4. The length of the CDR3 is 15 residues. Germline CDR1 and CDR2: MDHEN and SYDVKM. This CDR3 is CASSLRRLADNEQFF. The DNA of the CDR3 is TGTGCCAGCAGTTTACGCCGACTAGCGGACAATGAGCAGTTCTTC.

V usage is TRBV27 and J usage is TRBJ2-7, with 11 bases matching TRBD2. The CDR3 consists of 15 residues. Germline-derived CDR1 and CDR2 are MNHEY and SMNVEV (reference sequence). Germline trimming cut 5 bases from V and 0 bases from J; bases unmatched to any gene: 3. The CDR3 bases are TGTGCCAGCAGTCCCCTAGCGGGGGGCTCCTACGAGCAGTACTTC. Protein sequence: CASSPLAGGSYEQYF.

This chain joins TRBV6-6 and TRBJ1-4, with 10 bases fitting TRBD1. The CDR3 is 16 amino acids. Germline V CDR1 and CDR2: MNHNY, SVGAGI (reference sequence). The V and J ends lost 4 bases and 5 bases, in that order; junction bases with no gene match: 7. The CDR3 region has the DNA TGTGCCAGCAGTTTTCCCCCGGGACAGGGGAATGAAAAACTGTTTTTT. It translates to CASSFPPGQGNEKLFF.

CDR3 DNA sequence: TGTGCCATCAGGAGGAAAAACACTGAAGCTTTCTTT. It encodes CAIRRKNTEAFF. The chain recombines TRBV10-3 with TRBJ1-1; D call uncertain. The germline V gene has CDR1 ENHRY and CDR2 SYGVKD. V was cut by 6 bases and J by 2 bases, with 7 bases left in between. The length of the CDR3 is 12 residues.

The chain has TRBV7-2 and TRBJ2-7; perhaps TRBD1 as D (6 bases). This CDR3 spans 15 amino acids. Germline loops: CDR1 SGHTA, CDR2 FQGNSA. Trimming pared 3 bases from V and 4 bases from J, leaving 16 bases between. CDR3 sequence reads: CASSFPQGIGYEQYF. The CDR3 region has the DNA TGTGCCAGCAGCTTCCCACAGGGAATCGGGTACGAGCAGTACTTC. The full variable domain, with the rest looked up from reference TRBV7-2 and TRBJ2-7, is GAGVSQSPSNKVTEKGKDVELRCDPISGHTALYWYRQSLGQGLEFLIYFQGNSAPDKSGLPSDRFSAERTGGSVSTLTIQRTQQEDSAVYLCASSFPQGIGYEQYFGPGTRLTVT.

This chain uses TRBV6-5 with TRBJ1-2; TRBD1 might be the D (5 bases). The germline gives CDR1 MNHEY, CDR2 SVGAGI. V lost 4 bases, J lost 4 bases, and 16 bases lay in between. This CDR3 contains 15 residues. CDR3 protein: CASSFTGGSGYGYTF. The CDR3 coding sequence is TGTGCCAGCAGTTTCACAGGTGGATCGGGCTATGGCTACACCTTC.

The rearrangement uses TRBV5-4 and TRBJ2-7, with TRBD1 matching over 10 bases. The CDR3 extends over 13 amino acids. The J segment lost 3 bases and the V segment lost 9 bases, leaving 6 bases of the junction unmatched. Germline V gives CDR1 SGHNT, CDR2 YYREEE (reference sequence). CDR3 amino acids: CATRTGGFYEQYF. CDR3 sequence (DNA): TGTGCCACCCGGACAGGGGGTTTCTACGAGCAGTACTTC.

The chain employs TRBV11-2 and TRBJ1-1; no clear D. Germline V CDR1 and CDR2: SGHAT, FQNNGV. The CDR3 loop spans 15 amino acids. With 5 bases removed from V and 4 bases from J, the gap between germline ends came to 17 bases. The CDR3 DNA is TGTGCCAGCAGCCGTAGAGCTGTTGGTGGCACTGAAGCTTTCTTT. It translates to CASSRRAVGGTEAFF.

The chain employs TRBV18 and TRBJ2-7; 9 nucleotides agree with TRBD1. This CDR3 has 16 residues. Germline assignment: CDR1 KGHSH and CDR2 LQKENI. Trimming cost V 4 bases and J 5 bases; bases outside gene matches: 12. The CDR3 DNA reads TGTGCCAGCTCACTAATGTCCGGGACAGGGAATCACGAGCAGTACTTC. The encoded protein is CASSLMSGTGNHEQYF.

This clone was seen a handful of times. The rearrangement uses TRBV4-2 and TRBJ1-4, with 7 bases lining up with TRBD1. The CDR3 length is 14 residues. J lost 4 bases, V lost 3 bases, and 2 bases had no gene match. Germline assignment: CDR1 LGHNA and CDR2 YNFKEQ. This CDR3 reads CASSQGQLNEKLFF. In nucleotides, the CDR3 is TGTGCCAGCAGCCAGGGACAGCTTAATGAAAAACTGTTTTTT.